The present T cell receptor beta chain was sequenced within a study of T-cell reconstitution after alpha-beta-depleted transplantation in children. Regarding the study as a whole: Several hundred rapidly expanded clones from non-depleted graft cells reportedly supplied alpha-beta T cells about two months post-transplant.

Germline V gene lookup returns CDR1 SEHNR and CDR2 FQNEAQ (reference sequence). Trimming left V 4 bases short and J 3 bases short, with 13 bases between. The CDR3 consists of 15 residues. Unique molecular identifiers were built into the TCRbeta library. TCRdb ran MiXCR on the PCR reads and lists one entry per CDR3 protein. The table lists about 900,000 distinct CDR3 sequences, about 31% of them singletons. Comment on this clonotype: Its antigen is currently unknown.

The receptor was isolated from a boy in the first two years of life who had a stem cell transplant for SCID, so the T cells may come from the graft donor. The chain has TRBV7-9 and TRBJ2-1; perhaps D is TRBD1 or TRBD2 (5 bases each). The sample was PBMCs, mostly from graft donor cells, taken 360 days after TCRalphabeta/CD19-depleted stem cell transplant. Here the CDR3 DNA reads TGTGCCAGCAGCTCGGGGCTAGGCAACTACAATGAGCAGTTCTTC. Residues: CASSSGLGNYNEQFF.